These 17 T cell receptor beta chains share one sample of origin, sequenced in a study of OX40 agonist ivuxolimab in advanced cancers. Using immunoSEQ multiplex PCR, the repertoire was profiled, and TCRdb retains in-frame clones only, with some absent. The sample records tens of thousands of clones, more than 65% being singletons. Specimen: CD4+ or CD8+ T cells sorted from blood, collected in a trial of the OX40 agonist ivuxolimab. Receptor source: an adult with an advanced solid tumor such as melanoma, head and neck, liver or kidney cancer.

The sample holds one count of this clone. This chain connects TRBV2 to TRBJ1-2; D is uncertain. This CDR3 contains 13 residues. Germline-derived CDR1 and CDR2 are SNHLY and FYNNEI. Trimming removed 2 bases from V and 4 bases from J, with 8 bases in between. The CDR3 DNA reads TGTGCCAGCAGTGAAACTGCCTTCTATGGCTACACCTTC. This encodes CASSETAFYGYTF.

The rearrangement joins TRBV9 to TRBJ1-3, with D uncertain. The germline V and J ends were trimmed by 2 bases and 0 bases, with 9 bases remaining between them. The CDR3 is 15 amino acids. Germline V CDR1 and CDR2: SGDLS, YYNGEE. The CDR3 DNA reads TGTGCCAGCAGCGTCGACGGTTACTCTGGAAACACCATATATTTT. Amino acids: CASSVDGYSGNTIYF.

CDR3 sequence (DNA): TGCAGCGTTGCGGGGGGGCGGATAAGCGACACTGAAGCTTTCTTT. As protein: CSVAGGRISDTEAFF. The chain recombines TRBV29-1 with TRBJ1-1, with D possibly being TRBD1 (6 bases). The length of the CDR3 is 15 residues. The germline CDR1 and CDR2 sequences are SQVTM and ANQGSEA. V was shortened by 4 bases and J by 3 bases, with 18 bases between the two germline ends.

Details on this clone: No conserved phenylalanine or tryptophan is present at the end of the CDR3, so a read error is the likely explanation. The DNA is left out, because the CDR3 cannot be placed on it with certainty; the CDR3 is given as TCRdb lists it. The V call is TRBV27, the J call TRBJ1-2; no DNA check was done on the table's D call, TRBD1. Germline CDR1 reads MNHEY; CDR2 reads SMNVEV (reference sequence). The CDR3 sequence runs 12 residues, both termini included. CDR3 residues: CASSPRGRVVGS.

CDR3 nucleotides: TGTGCCAGCAGCCGTTTCGGAAAGACCGGGGAGCTGTTTTTT. Translating gives CASSRFGKTGELFF. The genes are TRBV11-3 and TRBJ2-2; D is uncertain. The germline gives CDR1 SGHNT, CDR2 YENEEA. This CDR3 comprises 14 residues. The V and J ends lost 5 bases and 5 bases respectively, with 12 bases between them.

The rearrangement joins TRBV10-3 to TRBJ2-1, with 16 bases aligning to TRBD2. This CDR3 has 14 amino acids. V was pared by 6 bases and J by 7 bases, with 0 bases of the junction left unmatched. CDR1 is ENHRY, CDR2 SYGVKD, per germline. The CDR3 DNA reads as TGTGCCATCAGGGGACTAGCGGGAGGGAATGAGCAGTTCTTC. Amino acids: CAIRGLAGGNEQFF.

This clone was counted a few times. This chain uses TRBV7-9 with TRBJ1-3; D not resolved. The germline V gene has CDR1 SEHNR and CDR2 FQNEAQ (reference sequence). The V and J ends lost 3 bases and 4 bases respectively, with 7 bases between them. This CDR3 spans 13 amino acids. CDR3 coding DNA: TGTGCCAGCAGCTTTGGACCAGGAAACACCATATATTTT. This encodes CASSFGPGNTIYF.

This sequence joins TRBV7-2 and TRBJ1-5; D is uncertain. Germline-derived CDR1 and CDR2 are SGHTA and FQGNSA. The V gene lost 1 base and the J gene lost 3 bases, with 10 bases spanning the gap. This CDR3 comprises 15 residues. Here the CDR3 DNA reads TGTGCCAGCAGCTTAGGGTCCAGGAACAATCAGCCCCAGCATTTT. Protein sequence: CASSLGSRNNQPQHF.

This chain uses TRBV28 with TRBJ1-5; D perhaps matches TRBD1 (6 bases). The germline V gene encodes CDR1 MDHEN and CDR2 SYDVKM. V gave up 3 bases and J gave up 4 bases, with 16 bases separating them. The CDR3 contains 16 residues. The CDR3 loop is CASSFYSGGRNQPQHF. For the CDR3, the DNA is TGTGCCAGCAGTTTTTATTCGGGGGGCAGAAATCAGCCCCAGCATTTT. Looking up the rest from reference TRBV28 and TRBJ1-5 gives the full variable domain: DVKVTQSSRYLVKRTGEKVFLECVQDMDHENMFWYRQDPGLGLRLIYFSYDVKMKEKGDIPEGYSVSREKKERFSLILESASTNQTSMYLCASSFYSGGRNQPQHFGDGTRLSIL.

Written as DNA, the CDR3 is TGTGCCAGCAGCGCGGATCGATACAATGAGCAGTTCTTC. Protein sequence: CASSADRYNEQFF. The V gene is TRBV7-7, the J gene TRBJ2-1; D is unclear. V was cut by 5 bases and J by 4 bases, with 9 bases left in between. Germline V lookup: CDR1 SSHAT, CDR2 FNYEAQ (reference sequence). There are 13 residues in the CDR3. Full variable domain (rest looked up from reference TRBV7-7 and TRBJ2-1): GAGVSQSPRYKVTKRGQDVTLRCDPISSHATLYWYQQALGQGPEFLTYFNYEAQPDKSGLPSDRFSAERPEGSISTLTIQRTEQRDSAMYRCASSADRYNEQFFGPGTRLTVL.

The V and J genes are TRBV7-9 and TRBJ2-7; possible D gene TRBD1, 5 bases. The length of the CDR3 is 13 residues. V was clipped by 5 bases and J by 4 bases, with 12 bases between them. The germline CDR1 and CDR2 sequences are SEHNR and FQNEAQ (reference sequence). Written as DNA, the CDR3 is TGTGCCAGCAGCCCCAAGGGGCTTTACGAGCAGTACTTC. This translates into CASSPKGLYEQYF.

There are a few counts of this clone. This chain uses TRBV5-1 with TRBJ2-7, with 7 bases fitting TRBD1. V lost 0 bases and J lost 2; bases outside the gene matches: 2. CDR3 size: 14 residues. Germline CDR1 SGHRS, CDR2 YFSETQ. CDR3 coding DNA: TGCGCCAGCAGCTTGGTGACAGGGACCTACGAGCAGTACTTC. Translated, it gives CASSLVTGTYEQYF.

V is TRBV5-1 and J is TRBJ2-5, with a possible D match to TRBD2 (6 bases). The CDR3 is 13 residues long. Per germline, CDR1 SGHRS and CDR2 YFSETQ. The V end was cut by 4 bases, the J end by 2 bases, with 9 bases between. The CDR3 spells CASSPGVQETQYF. The CDR3 DNA follows: TGCGCCAGCAGCCCGGGGGTTCAAGAGACCCAGTACTTC.

This clone appeared once. V usage is TRBV5-6 and J usage is TRBJ1-6; weak D call: TRBD1 (5 bases). This CDR3 comprises 15 residues. V lost 4 bases and J 5 bases, leaving 13 bases between the germline ends. Germline V gene data show CDR1 as SGHDT and CDR2 as YYEEEE. CDR3 coding DNA: TGTGCCAGCAGCGTCGGGACGGAGAATAATTCACCCCTCCACTTT. It codes for CASSVGTENNSPLHF.

The chain joins TRBV5-8 to TRBJ2-2; a weak D match, TRBD2 (6 bases). CDR1 is SGHTS and CDR2 is YDEGEE in the germline V gene. V lost 4 bases to trimming and J lost 2 bases, with 12 bases between them. The CDR3 is 15 amino acids. CDR3 nucleotide sequence: TGTGCCAGCAGCCGGGAGACGTATAACACCGGGGAGCTGTTTTTT. This sequence encodes CASSRETYNTGELFF.

V gene TRBV6-1 combines with J gene TRBJ1-4, with 10 bases that match TRBD1. CDR3 length: 17 amino acids. Germline loops: CDR1 MNHNS, CDR2 SASEGT. Germline trimming cut 4 bases from V and 4 bases from J; bases unmatched to any gene: 9. This CDR3 is CASSGRRQGASNEKLFF. CDR3 DNA: TGTGCCAGCAGTGGACGTAGACAGGGGGCGAGTAATGAAAAACTGTTTTTT.

The chain couples TRBV5-6 to TRBJ2-7; D uncertain. Trimming took 0 bases from V and 0 from J, leaving 10 bases between them. The CDR3 totals 15 residues. Germline CDR1 and CDR2: SGHDT and YYEEEE. The CDR3 nucleotides read TGTGCCAGCAGCTTGGCCCCATCCGGCTCCTACGAGCAGTACTTC. This translates into CASSLAPSGSYEQYF.